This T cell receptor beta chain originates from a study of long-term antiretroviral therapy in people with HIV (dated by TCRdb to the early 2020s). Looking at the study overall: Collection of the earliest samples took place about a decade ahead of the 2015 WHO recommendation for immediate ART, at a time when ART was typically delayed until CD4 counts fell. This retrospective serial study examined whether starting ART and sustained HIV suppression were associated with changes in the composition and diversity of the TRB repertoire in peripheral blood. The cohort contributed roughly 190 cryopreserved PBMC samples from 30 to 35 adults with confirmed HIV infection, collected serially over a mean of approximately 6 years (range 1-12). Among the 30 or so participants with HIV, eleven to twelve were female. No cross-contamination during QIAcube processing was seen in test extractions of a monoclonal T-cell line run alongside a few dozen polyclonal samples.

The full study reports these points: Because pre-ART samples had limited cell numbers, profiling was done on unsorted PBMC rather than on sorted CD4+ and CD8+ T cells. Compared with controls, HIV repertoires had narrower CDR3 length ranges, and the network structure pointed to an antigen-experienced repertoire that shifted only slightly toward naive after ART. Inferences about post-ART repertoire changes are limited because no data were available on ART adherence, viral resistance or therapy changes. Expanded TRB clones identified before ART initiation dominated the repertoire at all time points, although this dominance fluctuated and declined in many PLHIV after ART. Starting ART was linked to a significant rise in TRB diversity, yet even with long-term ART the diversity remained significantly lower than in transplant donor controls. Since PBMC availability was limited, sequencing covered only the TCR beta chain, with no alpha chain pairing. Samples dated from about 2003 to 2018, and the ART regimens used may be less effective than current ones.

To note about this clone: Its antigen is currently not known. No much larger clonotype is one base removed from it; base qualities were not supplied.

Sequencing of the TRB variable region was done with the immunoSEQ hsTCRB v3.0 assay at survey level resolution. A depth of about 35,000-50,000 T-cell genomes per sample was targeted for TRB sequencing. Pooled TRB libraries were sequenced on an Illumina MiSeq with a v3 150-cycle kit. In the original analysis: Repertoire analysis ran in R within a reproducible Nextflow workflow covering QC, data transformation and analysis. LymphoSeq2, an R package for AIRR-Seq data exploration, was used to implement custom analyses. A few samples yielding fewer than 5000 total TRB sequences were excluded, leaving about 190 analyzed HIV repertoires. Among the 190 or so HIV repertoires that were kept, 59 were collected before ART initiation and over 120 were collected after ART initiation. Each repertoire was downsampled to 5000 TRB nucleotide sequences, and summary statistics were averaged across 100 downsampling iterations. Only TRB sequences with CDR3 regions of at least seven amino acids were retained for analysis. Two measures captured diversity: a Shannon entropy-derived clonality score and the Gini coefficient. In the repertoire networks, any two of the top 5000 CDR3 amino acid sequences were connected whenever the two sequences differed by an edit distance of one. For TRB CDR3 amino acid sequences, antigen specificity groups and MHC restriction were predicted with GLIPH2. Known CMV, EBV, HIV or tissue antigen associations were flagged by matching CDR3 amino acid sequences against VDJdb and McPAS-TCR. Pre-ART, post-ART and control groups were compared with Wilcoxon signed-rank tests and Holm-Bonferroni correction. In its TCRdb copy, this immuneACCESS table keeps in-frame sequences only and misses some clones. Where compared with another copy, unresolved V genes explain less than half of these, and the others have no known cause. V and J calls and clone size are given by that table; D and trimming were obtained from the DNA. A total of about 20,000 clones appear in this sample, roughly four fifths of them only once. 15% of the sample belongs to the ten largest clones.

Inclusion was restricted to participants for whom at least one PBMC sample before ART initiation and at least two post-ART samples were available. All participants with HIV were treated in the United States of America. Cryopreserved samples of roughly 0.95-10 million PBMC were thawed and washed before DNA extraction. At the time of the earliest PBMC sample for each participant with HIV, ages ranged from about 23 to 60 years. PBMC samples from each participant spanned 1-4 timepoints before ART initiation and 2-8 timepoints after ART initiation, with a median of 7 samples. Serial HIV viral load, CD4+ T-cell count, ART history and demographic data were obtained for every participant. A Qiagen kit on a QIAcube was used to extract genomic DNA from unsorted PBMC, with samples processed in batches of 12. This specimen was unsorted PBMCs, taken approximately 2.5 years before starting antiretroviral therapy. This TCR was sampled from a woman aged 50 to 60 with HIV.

The CDR3 corresponds to CASIRGLYNSPLHF. The nucleotide sequence is TGTGCCAGCATCAGGGGACTCTATAATTCACCCCTCCACTTT. The chain links TRBV5-6 with TRBJ1-6; the D region possibly corresponds to TRBD1 (6 bases align). Counted from cysteine to phenylalanine, this CDR3 has 14 amino acids. The sequence is cut down to CDR3 DNA, 42 bases in frame from base 1. Via the germline V gene, CDR1 is SGHDT and CDR2 YYEEEE. V drops 6 bases and J drops 3 bases, leaving 10 bases in between.